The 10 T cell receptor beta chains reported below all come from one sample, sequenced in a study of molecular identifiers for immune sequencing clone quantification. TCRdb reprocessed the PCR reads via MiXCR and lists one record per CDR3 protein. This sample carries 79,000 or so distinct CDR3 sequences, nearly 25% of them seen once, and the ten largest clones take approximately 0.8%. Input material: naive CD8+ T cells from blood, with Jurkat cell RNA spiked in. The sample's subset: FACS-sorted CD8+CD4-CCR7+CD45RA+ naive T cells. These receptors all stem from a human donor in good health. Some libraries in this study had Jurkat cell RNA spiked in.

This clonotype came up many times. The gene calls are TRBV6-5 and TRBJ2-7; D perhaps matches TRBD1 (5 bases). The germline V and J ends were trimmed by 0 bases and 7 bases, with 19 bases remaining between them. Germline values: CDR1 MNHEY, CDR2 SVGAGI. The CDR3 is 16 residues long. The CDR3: CASSYSIGQGMGEQYF. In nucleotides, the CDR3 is TGTGCCAGCAGTTACTCGATAGGCCAGGGAATGGGAGAGCAGTACTTC.

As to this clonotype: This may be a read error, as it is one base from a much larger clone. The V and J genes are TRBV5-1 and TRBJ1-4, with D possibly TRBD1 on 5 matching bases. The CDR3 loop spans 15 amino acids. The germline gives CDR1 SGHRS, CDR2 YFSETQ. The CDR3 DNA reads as TGCGCCAGCAGCCCCGATAAGTCAATGGGGGAAAAACTGTGTTTT. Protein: CASSPDKSMGEKLCF.

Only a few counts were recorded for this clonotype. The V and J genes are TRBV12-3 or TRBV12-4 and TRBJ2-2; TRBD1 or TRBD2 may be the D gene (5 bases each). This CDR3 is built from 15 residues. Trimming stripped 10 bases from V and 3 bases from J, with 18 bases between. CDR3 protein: CAIKRDVGDTGELFF. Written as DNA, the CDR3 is TGTGCCATCAAGAGGGATGTAGGGGACACCGGGGAGCTGTTTTTT.

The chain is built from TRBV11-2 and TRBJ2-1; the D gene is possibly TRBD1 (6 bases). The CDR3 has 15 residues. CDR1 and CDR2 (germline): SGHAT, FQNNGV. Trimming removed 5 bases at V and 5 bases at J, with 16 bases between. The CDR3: CASSIGWGLDNEQFF. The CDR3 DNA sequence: TGTGCCAGCAGCATAGGGTGGGGGCTAGACAATGAGCAGTTCTTC.

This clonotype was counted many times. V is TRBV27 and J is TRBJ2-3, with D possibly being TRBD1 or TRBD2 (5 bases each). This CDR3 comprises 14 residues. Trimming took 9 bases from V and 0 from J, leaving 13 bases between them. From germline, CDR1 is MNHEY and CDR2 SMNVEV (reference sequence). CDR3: CASLGTASTDTQYF. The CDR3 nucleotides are TGTGCCAGTCTCGGGACGGCCAGCACAGATACGCAGTATTTT.

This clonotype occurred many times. CDR3 nucleotides: TGCGCCAGCAGCCAAGATCATTCCCTTCAGACCCTCCACTTT. Translating gives CASSQDHSLQTLHF. The gene calls are TRBV4-3 and TRBJ1-6; D is unresolved. The CDR3 loop spans 14 amino acids. V dropped 0 bases and J dropped 14 bases, with 14 bases sitting between them. Germline V CDR1 and CDR2: LGHNA, YSLEER.

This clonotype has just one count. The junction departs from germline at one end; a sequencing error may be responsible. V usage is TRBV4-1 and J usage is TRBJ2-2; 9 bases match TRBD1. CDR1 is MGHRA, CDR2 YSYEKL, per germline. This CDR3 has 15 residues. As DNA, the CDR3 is TGCGCCAGCAGCCAAGAAAGACAGGGGGGGGGGGGGCTGGTTTTT. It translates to CASSQERQGGGGLVF.

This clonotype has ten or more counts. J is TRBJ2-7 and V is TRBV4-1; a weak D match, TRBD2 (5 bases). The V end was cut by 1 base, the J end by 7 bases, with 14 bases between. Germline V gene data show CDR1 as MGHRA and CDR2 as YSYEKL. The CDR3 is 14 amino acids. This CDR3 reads CASSQGAGQGEQYF. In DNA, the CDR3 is TGCGCCAGCAGCCAAGGGGCGGGCCAAGGGGAGCAGTACTTC.

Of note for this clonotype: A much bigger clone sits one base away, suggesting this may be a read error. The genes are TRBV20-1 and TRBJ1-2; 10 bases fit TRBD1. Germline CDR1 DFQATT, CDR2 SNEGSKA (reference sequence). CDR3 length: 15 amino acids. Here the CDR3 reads CRARDMGQGSRGYTF. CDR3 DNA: TGCAGAGCTAGAGACATGGGACAGGGGAGTCGTGGCTACACCTTC.

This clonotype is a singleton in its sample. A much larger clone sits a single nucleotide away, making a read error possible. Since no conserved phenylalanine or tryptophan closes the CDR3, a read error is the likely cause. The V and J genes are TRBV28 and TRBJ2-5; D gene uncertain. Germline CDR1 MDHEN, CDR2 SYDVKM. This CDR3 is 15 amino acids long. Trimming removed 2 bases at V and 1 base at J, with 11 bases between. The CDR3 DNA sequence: TGTGCCAGCAGTTTAACAGTAAACCCCCAAGAGACCCAGTACATC. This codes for CASSLTVNPQETQYI.